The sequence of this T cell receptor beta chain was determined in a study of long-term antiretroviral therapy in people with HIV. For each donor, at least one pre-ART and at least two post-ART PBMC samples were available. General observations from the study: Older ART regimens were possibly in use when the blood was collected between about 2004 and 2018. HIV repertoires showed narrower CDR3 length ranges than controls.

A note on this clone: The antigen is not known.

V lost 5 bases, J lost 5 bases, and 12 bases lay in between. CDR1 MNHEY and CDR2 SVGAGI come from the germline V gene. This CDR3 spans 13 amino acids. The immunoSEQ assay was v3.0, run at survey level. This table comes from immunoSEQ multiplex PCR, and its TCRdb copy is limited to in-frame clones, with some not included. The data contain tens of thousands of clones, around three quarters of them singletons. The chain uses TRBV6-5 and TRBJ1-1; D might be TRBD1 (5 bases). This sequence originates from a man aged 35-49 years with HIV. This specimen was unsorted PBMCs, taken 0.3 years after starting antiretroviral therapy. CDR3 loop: CASSTTGGTEAFF. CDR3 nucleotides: TGTGCCAGCAGTACCACGGGGGGGACTGAAGCTTTCTTT.